The 17 T cell receptor beta chains reported below all come from one sample, sequenced in a study of OX40 agonist ivuxolimab in advanced cancers. Libraries were prepared through the immunoSEQ multiplex PCR assay. TCRdb carries this immuneACCESS record with in-frame sequences only. Its versions omit some clonotypes, under half of them owing to an unresolved V gene in the studies checked, with the rest unexplained. For this sample the table gives around 68,000 clones, of which about 89% were detected only once. Approximately 2% of the sample is in the top ten clones. Sequencing used CD4+ or CD8+ T cells sorted from blood, obtained in a trial of the OX40 agonist ivuxolimab. The receptors shown here come from an adult with an advanced solid tumor such as melanoma, head and neck, liver or kidney cancer.

V is TRBV7-2 and J is TRBJ2-7; D unclear. Deletions cut 1 base from V and 4 bases from J, with 8 bases between. CDR1 and CDR2 from the germline V gene are SGHTA and FQGNSA. This CDR3 has 13 amino acids. DNA for the CDR3: TGTGCCAGCAGCTTAGATGGTCGGTACGAGCAGTACTTC. This codes for CASSLDGRYEQYF.

The chain joins TRBV27 to TRBJ2-5, with D possibly matching TRBD2 (5 bases). The CDR3 sequence is 13 residues long. Germline assignment: CDR1 MNHEY and CDR2 SMNVEV (reference sequence). Trimming took 2 bases from V and 5 from J, leaving 9 bases between them. The CDR3: CASSLTGWETQYF. The CDR3 DNA is TGTGCCAGCAGTTTAACGGGGTGGGAGACCCAGTACTTC.

This rearrangement joins TRBV6-6 to TRBJ1-2; 7 bases fit TRBD1. Germline CDR1 and CDR2: MNHNY and SVGAGI (reference sequence). The CDR3 extends over 15 amino acids. The junction had 5 bases not matched to a gene; V was cut back by 2 bases and J by 2 bases. This CDR3 reads CASSYNRGSNYGYTF. The CDR3 DNA sequence: TGTGCCAGCAGTTACAACAGGGGATCCAACTATGGCTACACCTTC.

This chain joins TRBV2 and TRBJ1-4; the D gene is possibly TRBD1 (5 bases). Germline V gene data show CDR1 as SNHLY and CDR2 as FYNNEI. Trimming cost V 11 bases and J 3 bases, with 19 bases left between them. This CDR3 is 15 amino acids long. Here the CDR3 DNA reads TGTGCCGGCCGGGCCTCCGTAGGGGCTAATGAAAAACTGTTTTTT. It is translated as CAGRASVGANEKLFF.

The rearrangement joins TRBV11-2 to TRBJ2-1; the D is unclear. The germline V gene encodes CDR1 SGHAT and CDR2 FQNNGV. CDR3 length: 16 amino acids. Trimming cost V 1 base and J 5 bases, with 15 bases left between them. This chain's CDR3 is CASSLVASLINNEQFF. The CDR3 DNA sequence: TGTGCCAGCAGCTTAGTAGCTAGTCTGATCAACAATGAGCAGTTCTTC.

CDR3 sequence (DNA): TGTGCCTGGAGTGTAAACAGGTTAGCTAGAAGTCGCGAGCAGTACTTC. Protein product: CAWSVNRLARSREQYF. This rearrangement joins TRBV30 to TRBJ2-7; D may be TRBD1 (5 bases). Germline V CDR1 and CDR2: GTSNPN, SVGIG (reference sequence). The V gene lost 0 bases and the J gene lost 6 bases, with 21 bases spanning the gap. The CDR3 consists of 16 residues.

V is TRBV9 and J is TRBJ1-4; unclear D gene. Germline-derived CDR1 and CDR2 are SGDLS and YYNGEE. Trimming cost V 6 bases and J 6 bases, with 18 bases left between them. The length of the CDR3 is 15 residues. The DNA of the CDR3 is TGTGCCAGCACCCCAGAGGGTGGAGGCGATGAAAAACTGTTTTTT. Translation: CASTPEGGGDEKLFF.

The V gene is TRBV11-1, the J gene TRBJ1-1, with D hard to call. CDR1 and CDR2 from the germline V gene are SGHAT and FQDESV (reference sequence). The CDR3 contains 14 residues. Trimming pared 5 bases from V and 5 bases from J, leaving 15 bases between. The CDR3 sequence is CASSPRASGTEAFF. The CDR3 region has the DNA TGTGCCAGCAGCCCAAGGGCCTCCGGGACTGAAGCTTTCTTT.

The V and J genes are TRBV7-3 and TRBJ2-3, with 10 bases fitting TRBD2. Germline values: CDR1 SGHTA, CDR2 FQGTGA. Trimming cost V 5 bases and J 5 bases; bases outside gene matches: 4. This CDR3 is built from 14 residues. The CDR3 is CASSAGLAQDTQYF. The CDR3 DNA follows: TGTGCCAGCAGCGCGGGACTAGCGCAAGATACGCAGTATTTT.

This chain connects TRBV29-1 to TRBJ2-3; 12 nucleotides line up with TRBD2. CDR3 length: 14 amino acids. The V gene end was trimmed by 6 bases and the J gene end by 4 bases; junction bases not matched to a gene: 5. Germline CDR1 reads SQVTM; CDR2 reads ANQGSEA. CDR3 in amino acids: CSVQTSGGADTQYF. The CDR3 DNA sequence: TGCAGCGTCCAGACTAGCGGGGGCGCAGATACGCAGTATTTT.

The rearrangement uses TRBV2 and TRBJ1-6; 10 bases are a match to TRBD1. Germline assignment: CDR1 SNHLY and CDR2 FYNNEI. CDR3 length equals 14 residues. V lost 7 bases and J lost 7; bases outside the gene matches: 4. The CDR3 nucleotides are TGTGCCAGCACGAGGGGACAGGGGAATTCACCCCTCCACTTT. It yields the protein CASTRGQGNSPLHF.

The CDR3 loop is CASSQGGSYGYTF. The CDR3 coding sequence is TGTGCCAGCAGCCAAGGGGGGAGCTATGGCTACACCTTC. This chain connects TRBV14 to TRBJ1-2, with D perhaps TRBD1 (5 bases). V was pared by 1 base and J by 4 bases, with 7 bases between. The germline gives CDR1 SGHDN, CDR2 FVKESK. This CDR3 has 13 amino acids.

The V call is TRBV9, the J call TRBJ1-1; the D gene is possibly TRBD1 (6 bases). The CDR3 is 15 residues long. The V gene's germline CDR1 is SGDLS and CDR2 YYNGEE. V lost 4 bases, J lost 8 bases, and 21 bases lay in between. This chain's CDR3 is CASSTGPWGLGEAFF. The CDR3 DNA is TGTGCCAGCAGCACCGGGCCGTGGGGGCTTGGGGAAGCTTTCTTT.

This clone appeared a few times. A junction end diverges from the germline sequence, so it may reflect a read error. The rearrangement uses TRBV4-3 and TRBJ2-2; D is unclear. CDR3 length: 14 amino acids. Germline CDR1 reads LGHNA; CDR2 reads YSLEER. CDR3 residues: CASRQALRRGELFF. DNA of the CDR3: TGCGCCAGCAGACAAGCCCTCAGGCGCGGGGAGCTGTTTTTT.

The genes are TRBV27 and TRBJ2-5; the D call may be TRBD1 or TRBD2 (5 bases each). The CDR3 consists of 18 residues. V lost 4 bases and J lost 5, with 26 bases in between. CDR1 and CDR2 from the germline V gene are MNHEY and SMNVEV (reference sequence). The CDR3 region has the DNA TGTGCCAGCAGTTCCGCTATCGTCGCAGGAAGGGACCGGGAGACCCAGTACTTC. This gives the protein CASSSAIVAGRDRETQYF.

The rearrangement joins TRBV6-1 to TRBJ1-2; 9 bases are a match to TRBD1. The ends lost 1 base at V and 3 bases at J; junction bases unmatched: 3. CDR3 size: 15 residues. The V gene's germline CDR1 is MNHNS and CDR2 SASEGT. The CDR3 loop reads CASSEGDRAYYGYTF. The CDR3 DNA is TGTGCCAGCAGTGAAGGGGACAGGGCCTACTATGGCTACACCTTC.

This clone counts as medium-sized. This chain connects TRBV9 to TRBJ2-3; D gene unclear. The CDR3 runs 14 residues. The germline V and J ends were trimmed by 0 bases and 0 bases, with 5 bases remaining between them. CDR1 is SGDLS, CDR2 YYNGEE, per germline. CDR3 protein: CASSVGPSTDTQYF. The CDR3 nucleotides read TGTGCCAGCAGCGTAGGACCTAGCACAGATACGCAGTATTTT.